Listed here is a single T cell receptor (beta chain). From germline, CDR1 is SGHNT and CDR2 YYREEE (reference sequence). Unmatched junction bases numbered 8, after V lost 2 bases and J lost 6 bases. This CDR3 is built from 15 residues. The investigators reverse transcribed all of the isolated RNA, so they sequenced expressed TCRB transcripts. Some clones are missing from TCRdb's copy, which holds only in-frame ones; the method was immunoSEQ multiplex PCR. The profile covers about 900,000 clones, with about a sixth appearing a single time and 0.02% to 0.03% taken by the ten largest. Naive, central memory, regulatory and stem cell-like memory cells within the CD4+ compartment were sorted using CD45RO/CCR7/CD25/CD127/CD95/CD27. These data come from a study of beta chain features in type 1 diabetes.

The V gene is TRBV5-4, the J gene TRBJ2-3, with 8 bases lining up with TRBD2. The TCR comes from a woman younger than 35 in good health. Source material: naive CD4+ T cells from blood. This chain's CDR3 is CASSLAGVTADTQYF. Here the CDR3 DNA reads TGTGCCAGCAGCTTAGCGGGAGTGACAGCGGATACGCAGTATTTT.